The rows below give T cell receptor beta chains drawn from one sample of a study of tumor-infiltrating lymphocytes in localized non-small cell lung cancer. The assay was immunoSEQ multiplex PCR, and TCRdb's table has in-frame clones only and misses some. Of tens of thousands of clones listed, nearly 80% are singletons. Sequencing used lung tumor tissue. All receptors derive from a human donor with non-small cell lung cancer. Both conserved end residues are part of each CDR3. The D gene is left open where the match is weak. The listing skips clone size in some rows; elsewhere it reads once, few, many or a size class.

V gene	D gene	clone size	J gene	CDR3 protein	CDR3 DNA
TRBV2	NA	NA	TRBJ2-5	CASRISFDQYF	TGTGCCAGCAGAATCAGTTTTGACCAGTACTTC
TRBV30	TRBD2	once	TRBJ2-4	CAWTFGGSVNIQYF	TGTGCCTGGACCTTCGGCGGGAGTGTAAACATTCAGTACTTC
TRBV27	TRBD1	NA	TRBJ1-2	CASSSRDRGFSGYTF	TGTGCCAGCAGTTCCCGGGACAGGGGGTTTTCTGGCTACACCTTC
TRBV18	NA	NA	TRBJ1-3	CASSPTTGGDTIYF	TGTGCCAGCTCACCAACGACAGGAGGAGACACCATATATTTT
TRBV29-1	NA	NA	TRBJ2-1	CSASTPGEQFF	TGCAGCGCGTCCACTCCGGGCGAGCAGTTCTTC
TRBV2	NA	NA	TRBJ2-5	CASSGWETQYF	TGTGCCAGCAGTGGATGGGAGACCCAGTACTTC
TRBV18	TRBD2	NA	TRBJ2-7	CASSYSGTHSYEQYF	TGTGCCAGCTCCTATAGCGGGACTCACTCCTACGAGCAGTACTTC
TRBV5-1	TRBD2	NA	TRBJ2-3	CASRRLAGTDTQYF	TGCGCCAGCAGGAGACTAGCGGGCACAGATACGCAGTATTTT
TRBV29-1	NA	few	TRBJ2-7	CSAGGRETEQYF	TGCAGCGCCGGGGGCCGGGAGACCGAGCAGTACTTC
TRBV15	NA	NA	TRBJ1-3	CATSRDTPDLGNTIYF	TGTGCCACCAGCAGAGATACGCCCGATCTCGGGAACACCATATATTTT
TRBV7-2	TRBD1	NA	TRBJ1-1	CASSLARQGRAFF	TGTGCCAGCAGCTTAGCGAGACAGGGGAGAGCTTTCTTT
TRBV19	TRBD2	NA	TRBJ2-7	CASSGLAGGAYEQYF	TGTGCCAGTAGCGGACTAGCGGGCGGGGCCTACGAGCAGTACTTC